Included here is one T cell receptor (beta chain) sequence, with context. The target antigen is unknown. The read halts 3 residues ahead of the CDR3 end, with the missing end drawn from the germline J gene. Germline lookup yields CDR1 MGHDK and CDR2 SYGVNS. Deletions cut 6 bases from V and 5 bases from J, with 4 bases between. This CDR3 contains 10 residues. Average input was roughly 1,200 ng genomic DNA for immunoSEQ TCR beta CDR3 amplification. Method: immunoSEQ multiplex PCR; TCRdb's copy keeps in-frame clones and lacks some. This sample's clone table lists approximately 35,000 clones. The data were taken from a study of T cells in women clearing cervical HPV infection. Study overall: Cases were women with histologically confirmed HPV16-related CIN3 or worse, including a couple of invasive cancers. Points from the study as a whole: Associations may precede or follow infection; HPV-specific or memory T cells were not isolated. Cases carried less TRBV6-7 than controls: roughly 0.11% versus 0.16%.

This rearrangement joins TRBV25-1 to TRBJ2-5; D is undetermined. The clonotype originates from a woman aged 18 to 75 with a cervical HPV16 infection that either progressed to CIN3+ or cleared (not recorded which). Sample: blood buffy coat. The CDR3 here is CASSLETQYF. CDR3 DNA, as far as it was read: TGTGCCAGCAGCCTGGAGACC.